This T cell receptor beta chain was captured in a study of shared clonotypes between healthy human individuals. CDR3 size: 13 residues. The germline V gene encodes CDR1 ENHRY and CDR2 SYGVKD. With 6 bases clipped from V and 3 bases from J, the junction kept 5 bases outside the gene matches. As regards this clone: A read error is likely here: a far larger clone is one base away.

The method was immunoSEQ multiplex PCR; TCRdb's version includes in-frame clones alone and lacks a portion of them. This table holds around 510,000 clones, roughly 79% found once. Sequencing was carried out using PBMCs. The clonotype comes from a woman in her forties in good health. Some clones in this sample may be carry-over from other donors' samples. The chain recombines TRBV10-3 with TRBJ2-7; 7 bases match TRBD2. The CDR3 nucleotides are TGTGCCATCAGGGGCCCGGGAGGCTACGAGCAGTACTTC. Its protein product is CAIRGPGGYEQYF.